This TCR beta chain was observed in a study of T-cell memory formation after mild COVID-19. Study-level information: Each donor largely had its own TCR clusters. General study findings and limits: Contracting CD8+ clones were enriched in EMRA, CD4+ mainly in CM and EM. The study detected some responding clones in pre-infection memory, suggesting cross-reactive memory joined.

V lost 0 bases, J lost 4 bases, and 11 bases lay in between. Germline V gene sequence: CDR1 LGHNA, CDR2 YNFKEQ. The CDR3 is made up of 15 amino acids. This clonotype has ten or more counts. Its antigen remains unidentified. A 5'RACE reaction primed in the constant segment made cDNA libraries of TCR alpha and TCR beta, and these carried sample barcodes and UMIs. TCRdb re-called the 5' RACE reads with MiXCR, one entry per CDR3 protein. The table has approximately 260,000 distinct CDR3 sequences, roughly 18% seen once. This TCR was sampled from a man aged 18 to 29 who had mild COVID-19 (a few samples of this study predate the infection). Cell type and time point are not known. The sample comprised PBMCs or a T cell subset sorted from them (not recorded which). The chain couples TRBV4-2 to TRBJ2-3; no firm D call. CDR3 DNA: TGTGCCAGCAGCCAAGACCCTAGAACCGCAGATACGCAGTATTTT. Translated: CASSQDPRTADTQYF.